This T cell receptor beta chain was identified in a study of blood T cell repertoires in COVID-19. The wider study: Acute and convalescent COVID-19 specimens originated in the United States, Italy and Spain. The cDNA or gDNA used as material had been derived from T cells, B-cell-depleted T cells, or PBMCs.

Germline V gene sequence: CDR1 SGHDN, CDR2 FVKESK. The CDR3 runs 13 residues. Trimming took off 9 bases at V and 2 bases at J, with 8 bases between the two ends. In the original workflow: Nucleated cell number was recorded as an estimate derived from reference gene primer amplification. Sequencing was performed with immunoSEQ multiplex PCR; in TCRdb, only in-frame clones are kept and a portion is missing. V and J calls and clone size are as listed in that table; D and trimming were resolved from the DNA. Of 350,000 to 400,000 clones in the sample, roughly 90% were seen once. During active infection, Seattle patients enrolled and were then monitored through disease.

This chain links TRBV14 with TRBJ2-6, with D perhaps matching TRBD2 (5 bases). The sequencing input was peripheral blood. The origin of this receptor is a woman in her twenties or thirties with COVID-19, enrolled during active disease. The CDR3 DNA follows: TGTGCCAGTGGGAGCCCTGGGGCCAACGTCCTGACTTTC. It specifies CASGSPGANVLTF.